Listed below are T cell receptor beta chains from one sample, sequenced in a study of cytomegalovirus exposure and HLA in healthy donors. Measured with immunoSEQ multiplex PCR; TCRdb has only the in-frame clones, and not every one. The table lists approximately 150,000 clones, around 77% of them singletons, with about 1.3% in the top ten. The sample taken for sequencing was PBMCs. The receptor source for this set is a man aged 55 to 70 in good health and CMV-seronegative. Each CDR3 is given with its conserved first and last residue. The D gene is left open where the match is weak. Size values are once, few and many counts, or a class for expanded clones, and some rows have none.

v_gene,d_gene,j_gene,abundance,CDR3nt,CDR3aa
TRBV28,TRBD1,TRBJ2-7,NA,TGTGCCAGCAGTTCCCCCGGGACAGGGACCTACGAGCAGTACTTC,CASSSPGTGTYEQYF
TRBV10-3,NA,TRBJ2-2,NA,TGTGCCATCAGTGAGCAGAAGTTAGGGGTAGGGGAGCTGTTTTTT,CAISEQKLGVGELFF
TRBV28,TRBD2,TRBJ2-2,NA,TGTGCCAGCAGCGGGGGGACGAACACCGGGGAGCTGTTTTTT,CASSGGTNTGELFF
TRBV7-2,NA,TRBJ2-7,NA,TGTGCCAGCAGGGCCAACTCGGGGTCCGGCTACGGGCAGTACTTC,CASRANSGSGYGQYF
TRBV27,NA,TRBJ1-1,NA,TGTGCCAGCAGTTTAGAGGGGGACACTGAAGCTTTCTTT,CASSLEGDTEAFF
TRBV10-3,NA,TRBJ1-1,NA,TGTGCCATCAGTGACAGGGTCGGGAACACTGAAGCTTTCTTT,CAISDRVGNTEAFF
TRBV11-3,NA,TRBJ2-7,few,TGTGCCAGCAGTAACGTGCCGGGGGAGCAGTACTTC,CASSNVPGEQYF
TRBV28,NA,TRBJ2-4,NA,TGTGCCAGCAGTTTCGCGGGGGCAAACATTCAGTACTTC,CASSFAGANIQYF
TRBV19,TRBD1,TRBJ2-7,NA,TGTGCCAGTAGTAATTCTCCACAGGGGGGCGAGCAGTACTTC,CASSNSPQGGEQYF
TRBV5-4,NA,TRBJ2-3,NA,TGTGCCAGCAGCTTGCGTTTAGGGGCGAAAGATACGCAGTATTTT,CASSLRLGAKDTQYF
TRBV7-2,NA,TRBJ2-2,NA,TGTGCCAGCAGCTTAGGGCCAGGGTCCGGGGAGCTGTTTTTT,CASSLGPGSGELFF
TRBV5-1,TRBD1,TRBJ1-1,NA,TGCGCCAGCAGCTTCCACACAGGGGGCACTGAAGCTTTCTTT,CASSFHTGGTEAFF
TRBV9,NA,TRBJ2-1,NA,TGTGCCAGCAGCAGAGGGAGCGCCAATGAGCAGTTCTTC,CASSRGSANEQFF
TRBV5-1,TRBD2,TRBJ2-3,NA,TGCGCCAGCAGTTTGCGGGGGGGCGGCGAAGATACGCAGTATTTT,CASSLRGGGEDTQYF
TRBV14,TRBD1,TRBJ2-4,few,TGTGCCAGCAGCCAAGATCTGGGGGACAGGGGAGCCAAAAACATTCAGTACTTC,CASSQDLGDRGAKNIQYF
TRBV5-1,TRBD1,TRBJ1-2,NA,TGCGCCAGCAGCGCGGGACAGGGGAATGGCTACACCTTC,CASSAGQGNGYTF
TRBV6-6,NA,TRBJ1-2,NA,TGTGCCAGCAGGGACATGACAGGCGCCTATGGCTACACCTTC,CASRDMTGAYGYTF
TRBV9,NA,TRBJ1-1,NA,TGTGCCAGCAGCGTATCCGGGAACACTGAAGCTTTCTTT,CASSVSGNTEAFF
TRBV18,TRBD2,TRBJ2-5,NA,TGTGCCAGCTCACCATGGACGGGGGGCCAAGAGACCCAGTACTTC,CASSPWTGGQETQYF
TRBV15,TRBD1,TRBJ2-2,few,TGTGCCACCAGCAGAGATAGGGGGCCCGGGGAGCTGTTTTTT,CATSRDRGPGELFF
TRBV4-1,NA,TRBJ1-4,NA,TGCGCCAGCAGCCGAAATAAGATAGCAACTAATGAAAAACTGTTTTTT,CASSRNKIATNEKLFF
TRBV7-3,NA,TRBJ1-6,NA,TGTGCCAGCAGCTTGTGGGGACGCGGGGATTCACCCCTCCACTTT,CASSLWGRGDSPLHF
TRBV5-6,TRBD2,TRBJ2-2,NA,TGTGCCAGCAGCTTGGAACTAGCGGGGGGGCCTGGCACCGGGGAGCTGTTTTTT,CASSLELAGGPGTGELFF
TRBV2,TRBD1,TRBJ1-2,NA,TGTGCCAGCAGTGAAGGACAGGGAGGAAACTATGGCTACACCTTC,CASSEGQGGNYGYTF
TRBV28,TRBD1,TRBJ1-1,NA,TGTGCCAGCAGTTTCCCGGGACAGGGGGACACTGAAGCTTTCTTT,CASSFPGQGDTEAFF